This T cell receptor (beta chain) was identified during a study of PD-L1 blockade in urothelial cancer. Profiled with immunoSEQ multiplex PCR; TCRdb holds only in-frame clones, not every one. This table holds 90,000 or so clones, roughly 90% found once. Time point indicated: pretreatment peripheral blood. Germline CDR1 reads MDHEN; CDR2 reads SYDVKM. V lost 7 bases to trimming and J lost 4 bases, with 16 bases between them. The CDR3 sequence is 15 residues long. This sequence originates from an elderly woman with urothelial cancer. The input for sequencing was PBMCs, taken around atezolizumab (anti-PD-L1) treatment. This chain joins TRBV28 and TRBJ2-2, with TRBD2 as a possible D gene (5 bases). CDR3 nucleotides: TGTGCCAGCATCACAGACGGAGCGGCCACCGGGGAGCTGTTTTTT. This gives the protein CASITDGAATGELFF.